Listed here are 23 T cell receptor beta chains from one sample, sequenced in a study of CD8 T cells in ankylosing spondylitis. For these TCRs, the target antigens are not known. Study-level results: A TCR beta motif of under ten highly homologous variants seemed to mark ankylosing spondylitis blood.

One entry per CDR3 protein, called by TCRdb with MiXCR from the 5' RACE reads. This sample carries 350,000 to 550,000 distinct CDR3 sequences, roughly 26% of them seen once, and the ten largest clones take about 1%. The specimen was blood, either unsorted or a sorted T cell fraction (not recorded which). These receptors originate from a male donor with ankylosing spondylitis.

V usage is TRBV9 and J usage is TRBJ1-5, with 9 bases fitting TRBD1. Losses at the gene ends were 3 bases for V and 3 bases for J; bases not matched to a gene: 4. The CDR3 runs 15 residues. In germline, CDR1 is SGDLS, CDR2 YYNGEE. The CDR3 protein is CASSAGQGFNQPQHF. The CDR3 nucleotides are TGTGCCAGCAGCGCGGGACAGGGATTCAATCAGCCCCAGCATTTT.

This clonotype was observed a handful of times. This chain connects TRBV12-3 or TRBV12-4 to TRBJ1-5; 10 positions agree with TRBD1. The CDR3 loop spans 15 amino acids. V was clipped by 3 bases and J by 4 bases; unmatched bases: 3. The CDR3 reads CASSLTGGRNQPQHF. Here the CDR3 DNA reads TGTGCCAGCAGTTTGACAGGGGGCAGGAATCAGCCCCAGCATTTT.

The chain is built from TRBV20-1 and TRBJ2-1; 7 nucleotides match TRBD2. V dropped 0 bases and J dropped 8; count of bases not matched to a gene: 10. CDR3 length: 15 residues. Germline assignment: CDR1 DFQATT and CDR2 SNEGSKA (reference sequence). CDR3 residues: CSARDTLAAWDEQFF. CDR3 coding DNA: TGCAGTGCTAGAGATACTCTAGCGGCATGGGATGAGCAGTTCTTC.

This rearrangement joins TRBV6-5 to TRBJ2-5, with 8 bases matching TRBD1. V trimming: 4 bases; J trimming: 5 bases; junction bases outside the gene matches: 9. This CDR3 comprises 15 residues. Germline lookup yields CDR1 MNHEY and CDR2 SVGAGI. The CDR3 DNA sequence: TGTGCCAGCAGTTCCCCGGACAGGGTAGGGGAGACCCAGTACTTC. Its protein product is CASSSPDRVGETQYF.

There are a few counts of this clonotype. The J gene is TRBJ1-2, the V gene TRBV20-1, with 7 bases that match TRBD1. Trimming removed 5 bases from V and 8 bases from J; junction bases left unmatched: 11. This CDR3 is built from 13 residues. From germline, CDR1 is DFQATT and CDR2 SNEGSKA (reference sequence). The CDR3 spells CSALLTTGKGYTF. Here the CDR3 DNA reads TGCAGTGCTCTTTTGACGACAGGGAAAGGCTACACCTTC.

The rearrangement joins TRBV20-1 to TRBJ2-7; TRBD2 agrees at 9 bases. V dropped 1 base and J dropped 3; count of bases not matched to a gene: 4. Germline V gives CDR1 DFQATT, CDR2 SNEGSKA (reference sequence). The length of the CDR3 is 14 residues. CDR3 amino acids: CSARGPTSGYEQYF. CDR3 in DNA: TGCAGTGCTAGAGGGCCGACTAGCGGCTACGAGCAGTACTTC.

The chain joins TRBV25-1 to TRBJ1-6; D perhaps matches TRBD1 (6 bases). V was shortened by 3 bases and J by 10 bases, with 16 bases between the two germline ends. Germline CDR1 is MGHDK and CDR2 is SYGVNS. The length of the CDR3 is 15 residues. The CDR3 DNA sequence: TGTGCCAGCAGTGACCAAGGGCAGGGGCGATCACCCCTCCACTTT. Residues: CASSDQGQGRSPLHF.

The rearrangement uses TRBV6-1 and TRBJ2-3; D call uncertain. CDR3 length: 13 amino acids. From germline, CDR1 is MNHNS and CDR2 SASEGT. V lost 7 bases and J lost 2, with 10 bases in between. Here the CDR3 reads CASNKDLTDTQYF. DNA for the CDR3: TGTGCCAGCAATAAGGACCTCACAGATACGCAGTATTTT.

This chain connects TRBV20-1 to TRBJ1-1; D is unclear. V shed 6 bases and J shed 5 bases, with 13 bases lying between them. The length of the CDR3 is 12 residues. Looked up from germline, CDR1 is DFQATT and CDR2 is SNEGSKA (reference sequence). The CDR3 sequence is CSADREPTEAFF. The CDR3, as DNA: TGCAGTGCCGACCGGGAACCGACTGAAGCTTTCTTT.

V is TRBV12-3 or TRBV12-4 and J is TRBJ2-1; D could derive from TRBD1 or TRBD2 (5 bases each). Trimming removed 7 bases from V and 7 bases from J, with 17 bases in between. This CDR3 is built from 14 residues. CDR3 region: CASTIGAEGNEQFF. As DNA, the CDR3 is TGTGCCAGCACCATCGGGGCCGAGGGGAATGAGCAGTTCTTC.

This clonotype has a handful of counts. The V gene is TRBV20-1, the J gene TRBJ1-1; tentative D call: TRBD1 (5 bases). This CDR3 is 13 amino acids long. The germline gives CDR1 DFQATT, CDR2 SNEGSKA (reference sequence). V lost 3 bases, J lost 1 base, and 9 bases lay in between. CDR3 bases: TGCAGTGCTAGCCCGACAGAGAACACTGAAGCTTTCTTT. This sequence encodes CSASPTENTEAFF.

The CDR3 spells CSAEGQETQYF. In DNA form, the CDR3 reads TGCAGTGCCGAAGGCCAAGAGACCCAGTACTTC. V usage is TRBV20-1 and J usage is TRBJ2-5; D gene unclear. Looked up from germline, CDR1 is DFQATT and CDR2 is SNEGSKA (reference sequence). V was cut by 6 bases and J by 1 base, with 6 bases left in between. The CDR3 has 11 amino acids.

The chain couples TRBV20-1 to TRBJ2-7, with D perhaps assigned TRBD1 or TRBD2 (6 bases each). The CDR3 runs to 13 residues. V lost 5 bases, J lost 2 bases, and 13 bases lay in between. Per germline, CDR1 DFQATT and CDR2 SNEGSKA (reference sequence). In DNA, the CDR3 is TGCAGTGCTGGGGGGACACCCACCTACGAGCAGTACTTC. Translation gives CSAGGTPTYEQYF.

The V call is TRBV6-5, the J call TRBJ1-1, with TRBD1 matching over 7 bases. The CDR3 is made up of 18 amino acids. V lost 2 bases and J lost 1; bases outside the gene matches: 13. Germline loops: CDR1 MNHEY, CDR2 SVGAGI. The DNA of the CDR3 is TGTGCCAGCAGTTACCCCACCAATCCGACAGGGTGGAACACTGAAGCTTTCTTT. Translation gives CASSYPTNPTGWNTEAFF.

The CDR3 DNA is TGCGCCAGCAGCTGGACACCGGGACAGAATTCACCCCTCCACTTT. As protein: CASSWTPGQNSPLHF. The chain carries TRBV5-1 and TRBJ1-6; 7 bases align to TRBD1. The germline CDR1 and CDR2 sequences are SGHRS and YFSETQ. CDR3 length equals 15 residues. V gave up 3 bases and J gave up 7 bases; unmatched junction bases: 7.

The chain couples TRBV4-1 to TRBJ2-1; the D gene is possibly TRBD1 (6 bases). CDR1 and CDR2 (germline): MGHRA, YSYEKL. V lost 4 bases and J lost 4, with 17 bases in between. This CDR3 has 16 residues. For the CDR3, the DNA is TGCGCCAGCAGCCTAGGGGGAGAGAGCCCTTACAATGAGCAGTTCTTC. Amino acids: CASSLGGESPYNEQFF.

This clonotype has more than one count but fewer than ten. Written as DNA, the CDR3 is TGCGCCAGCAGCTTGGGGCAGACAGGACTCGCAACTAATGAAAAACTGTTTTTT. Its translation: CASSLGQTGLATNEKLFF. The chain has TRBV5-1 and TRBJ1-4, with D perhaps matching TRBD1 (6 bases). Trimming pared 0 bases from V and 0 bases from J, leaving 15 bases between. This CDR3 is built from 18 residues. Looked up from germline, CDR1 is SGHRS and CDR2 is YFSETQ.

V is TRBV12-3 or TRBV12-4 and J is TRBJ2-1; 7 positions match TRBD2. CDR3 length: 13 amino acids. With V trimmed by 6 bases and J by 9 bases, 8 bases remained unmatched. The CDR3 sequence is CASRRTSVIEQFF. The CDR3 DNA reads as TGTGCCAGCAGACGGACTAGTGTAATTGAGCAGTTCTTC.

Only one count was recorded for this clonotype. V is TRBV13 and J is TRBJ2-1; weak D call: TRBD2 (6 bases). V lost 3 bases, J lost 0 bases, and 15 bases lay in between. Germline CDR1 and CDR2: PRHDT and FYEKMQ (reference sequence). This CDR3 is 17 amino acids long. Written as DNA, the CDR3 is TGTGCCAGCAGCTTCACCGGGACTGGGAGCTCCTACAATGAGCAGTTCTTC. This codes for CASSFTGTGSSYNEQFF.

This clonotype was found many times. V and J are TRBV20-1 and TRBJ1-1; 9 bases match TRBD1. The CDR3 consists of 15 residues. The V gene end was trimmed by 0 bases and the J gene end by 0 bases; junction bases not matched to a gene: 2. Germline CDR1 and CDR2: DFQATT and SNEGSKA (reference sequence). The CDR3 nucleotides read TGCAGTGCTAGAGATCGGGACAGGGTGAACACTGAAGCTTTCTTT. This encodes CSARDRDRVNTEAFF.

This clonotype has at least ten counts. The chain recombines TRBV5-1 with TRBJ2-5, with D unresolved. The CDR3 has 16 amino acids. Trimming took off 6 bases at V and 4 bases at J, with 22 bases between the two ends. Germline CDR1 and CDR2: SGHRS and YFSETQ. The CDR3 here is CASTRGDAFLGETQYF. The CDR3 DNA reads TGCGCCAGCACCCGAGGTGACGCGTTCCTGGGAGAGACCCAGTACTTC.

This chain connects TRBV7-8 to TRBJ2-5; 7 positions agree with TRBD1. This CDR3 is built from 15 residues. V lost 5 bases to trimming and J lost 7 bases; unmatched junction nucleotides: 13. CDR1 is SGHVS, CDR2 FQNEAQ, per germline. The CDR3 DNA follows: TGTGCCAGCAGCCCCTCGACAGGGCCGTTAGTGACCCAGTACTTC. Translation gives CASSPSTGPLVTQYF.

The chain is built from TRBV7-9 and TRBJ1-4; a possible D gene is TRBD1 (6 bases). Between the trimmed V and J ends, which lost 2 bases and 5 bases, there was a span of 12 bases. This CDR3 contains 15 residues. Germline V gene data show CDR1 as SEHNR and CDR2 as FQNEAQ (reference sequence). As DNA, the CDR3 is TGTGCCAGCAGCTTATACAACAGGGAGAATGAAAAACTGTTTTTT. Residues: CASSLYNRENEKLFF.